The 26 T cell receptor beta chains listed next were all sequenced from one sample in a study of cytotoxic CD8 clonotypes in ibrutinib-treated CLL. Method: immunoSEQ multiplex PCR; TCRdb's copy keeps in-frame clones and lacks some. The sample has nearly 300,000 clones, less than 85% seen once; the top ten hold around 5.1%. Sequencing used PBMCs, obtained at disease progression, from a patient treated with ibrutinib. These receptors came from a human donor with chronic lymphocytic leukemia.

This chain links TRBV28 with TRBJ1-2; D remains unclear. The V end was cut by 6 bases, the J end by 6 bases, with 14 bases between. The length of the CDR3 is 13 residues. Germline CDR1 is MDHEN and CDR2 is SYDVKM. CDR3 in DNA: TGTGCCAGCAGGGCTGCCCCGGCCCATGGCTACACCTTC. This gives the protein CASRAAPAHGYTF.

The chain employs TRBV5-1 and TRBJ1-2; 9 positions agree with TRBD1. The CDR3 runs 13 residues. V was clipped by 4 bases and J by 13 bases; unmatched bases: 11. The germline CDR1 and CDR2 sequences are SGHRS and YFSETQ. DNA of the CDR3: TGCGCCAGCAGCCTAGGACAGGGGACGGCATCCACCTTC. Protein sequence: CASSLGQGTASTF.

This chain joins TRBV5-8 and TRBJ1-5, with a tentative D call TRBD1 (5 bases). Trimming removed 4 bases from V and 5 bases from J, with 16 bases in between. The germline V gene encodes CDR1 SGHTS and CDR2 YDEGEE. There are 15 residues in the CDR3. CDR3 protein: CASSPGGTVYQPQHF. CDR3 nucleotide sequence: TGTGCCAGCAGCCCCGGGGGGACGGTTTATCAGCCCCAGCATTTT.

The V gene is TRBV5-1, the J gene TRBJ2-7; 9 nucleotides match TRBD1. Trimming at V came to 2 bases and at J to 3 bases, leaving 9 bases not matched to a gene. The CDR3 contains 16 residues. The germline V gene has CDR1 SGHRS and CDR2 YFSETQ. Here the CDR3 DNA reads TGCGCCAGCAGCTTAACTTCTGGGACAGGGAGCTACGAGCAGTACTTC. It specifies CASSLTSGTGSYEQYF.

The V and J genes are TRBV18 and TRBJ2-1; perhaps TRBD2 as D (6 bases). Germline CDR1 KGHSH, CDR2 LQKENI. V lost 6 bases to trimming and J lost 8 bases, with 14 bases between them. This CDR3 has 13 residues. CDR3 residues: CASSSRLVDEQFF. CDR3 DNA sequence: TGTGCCAGCTCGTCCCGACTAGTCGATGAGCAGTTCTTC.

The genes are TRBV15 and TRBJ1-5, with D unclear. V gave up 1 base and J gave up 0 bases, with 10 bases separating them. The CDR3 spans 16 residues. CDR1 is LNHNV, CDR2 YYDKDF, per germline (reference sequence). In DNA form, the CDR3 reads TGTGCCACCAGCAGAGCTGAGGGTCTTAGCAATCAGCCCCAGCATTTT. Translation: CATSRAEGLSNQPQHF.

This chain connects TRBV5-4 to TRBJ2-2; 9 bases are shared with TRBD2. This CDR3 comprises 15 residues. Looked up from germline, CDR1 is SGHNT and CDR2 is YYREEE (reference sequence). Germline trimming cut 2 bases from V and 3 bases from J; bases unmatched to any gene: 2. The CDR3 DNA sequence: TGTGCCAGCAGCTTAAGCGGGGGGTACACCGGGGAGCTGTTTTTT. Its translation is CASSLSGGYTGELFF.

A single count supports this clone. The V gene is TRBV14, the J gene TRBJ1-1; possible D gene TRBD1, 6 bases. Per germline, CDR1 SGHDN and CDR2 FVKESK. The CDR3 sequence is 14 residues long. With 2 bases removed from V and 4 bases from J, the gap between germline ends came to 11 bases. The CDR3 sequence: CASSQYRVGTEAFF. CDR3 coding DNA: TGTGCCAGCAGCCAATACAGGGTAGGCACTGAAGCTTTCTTT.

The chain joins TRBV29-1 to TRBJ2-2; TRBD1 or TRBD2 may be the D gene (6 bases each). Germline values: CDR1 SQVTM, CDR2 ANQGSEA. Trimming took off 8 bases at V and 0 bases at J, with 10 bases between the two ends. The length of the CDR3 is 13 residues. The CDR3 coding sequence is TGCAGCTTCGGGGGCTCGAACACCGGGGAGCTGTTTTTT. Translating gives CSFGGSNTGELFF.

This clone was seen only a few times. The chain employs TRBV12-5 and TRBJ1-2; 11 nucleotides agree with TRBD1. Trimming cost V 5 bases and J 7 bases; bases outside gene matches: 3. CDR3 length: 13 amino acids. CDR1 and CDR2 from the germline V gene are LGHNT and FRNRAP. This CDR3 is CASGVGTGGGYTF. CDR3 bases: TGTGCTAGTGGTGTCGGGACAGGGGGTGGCTACACCTTC.

CDR3 nucleotides: TGTGCCAGCAGCTTACGACAGGGATCTTCACCCCTCCACTTT. It is translated as CASSLRQGSSPLHF. The chain is built from TRBV7-3 and TRBJ1-6, with 7 bases identical to TRBD1. CDR3 size: 14 residues. Trimming cost V 2 bases and J 9 bases; bases outside gene matches: 4. The germline CDR1 and CDR2 sequences are SGHTA and FQGTGA.

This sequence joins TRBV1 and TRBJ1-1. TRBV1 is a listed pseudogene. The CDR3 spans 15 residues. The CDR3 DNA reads TGCACCAGCAGCCACCATCCGGGGGGGAACACTGAAGCTTTCTTT. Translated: CTSSHHPGGNTEAFF.

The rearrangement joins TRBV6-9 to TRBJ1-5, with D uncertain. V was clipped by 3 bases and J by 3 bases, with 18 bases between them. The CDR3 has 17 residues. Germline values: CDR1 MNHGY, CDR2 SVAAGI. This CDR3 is CASSYQDSVGPNQPQHF. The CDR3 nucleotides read TGTGCCAGCAGTTACCAAGACTCGGTCGGGCCCAATCAGCCCCAGCATTTT.

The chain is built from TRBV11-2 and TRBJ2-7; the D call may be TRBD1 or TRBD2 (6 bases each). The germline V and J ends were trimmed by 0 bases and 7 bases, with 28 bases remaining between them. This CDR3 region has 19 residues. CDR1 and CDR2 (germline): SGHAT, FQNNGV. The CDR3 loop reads CASSLDRGRWFLAPGEQYF. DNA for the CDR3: TGTGCCAGCAGCTTAGATCGGGGGCGTTGGTTTTTGGCCCCGGGGGAGCAGTACTTC.

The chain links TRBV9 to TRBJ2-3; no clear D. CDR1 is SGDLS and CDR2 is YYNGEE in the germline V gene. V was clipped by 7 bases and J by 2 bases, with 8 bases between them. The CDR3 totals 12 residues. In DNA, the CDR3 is TGTGCCAGCGTTTACTCCACAGATACGCAGTATTTT. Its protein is CASVYSTDTQYF.

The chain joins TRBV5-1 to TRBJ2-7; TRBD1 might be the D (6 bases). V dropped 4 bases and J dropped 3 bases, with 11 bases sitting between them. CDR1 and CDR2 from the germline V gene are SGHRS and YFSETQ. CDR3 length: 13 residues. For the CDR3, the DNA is TGCGCCAGCAGCCTCCGGGACAACTACGAGCAGTACTTC. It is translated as CASSLRDNYEQYF. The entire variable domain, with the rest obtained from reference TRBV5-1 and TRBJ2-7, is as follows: KAGVTQTPRYLIKTRGQQVTLSCSPISGHRSVSWYQQTPGQGLQFLFEYFSETQRNKGNFPGRFSGRQFSNSRSEMNVSTLELGDSALYLCASSLRDNYEQYFGPGTRLTVT.

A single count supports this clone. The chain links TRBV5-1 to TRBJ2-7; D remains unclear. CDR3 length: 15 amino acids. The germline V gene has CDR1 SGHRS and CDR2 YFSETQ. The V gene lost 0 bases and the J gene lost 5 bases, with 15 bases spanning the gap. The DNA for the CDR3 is TGCGCCAGCAGCTTGGCCGCGGCAGTAGGAAACGAGCAGTACTTC. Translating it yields CASSLAAAVGNEQYF. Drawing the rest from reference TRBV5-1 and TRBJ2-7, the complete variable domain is KAGVTQTPRYLIKTRGQQVTLSCSPISGHRSVSWYQQTPGQGLQFLFEYFSETQRNKGNFPGRFSGRQFSNSRSEMNVSTLELGDSALYLCASSLAAAVGNEQYFGPGTRLTVT.

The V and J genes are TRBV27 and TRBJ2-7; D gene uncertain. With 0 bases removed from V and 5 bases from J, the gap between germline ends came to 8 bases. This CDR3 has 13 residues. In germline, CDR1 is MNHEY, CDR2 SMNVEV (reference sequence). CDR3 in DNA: TGTGCCAGCAGTTTATCTCGCAGGAACGAGCAGTACTTC. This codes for CASSLSRRNEQYF.

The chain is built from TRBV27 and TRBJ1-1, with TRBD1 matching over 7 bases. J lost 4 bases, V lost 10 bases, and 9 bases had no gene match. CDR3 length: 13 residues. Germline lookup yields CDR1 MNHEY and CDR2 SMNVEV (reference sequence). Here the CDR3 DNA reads TGTGCCACCGCGACAGGGCGTTTCACTGAAGCTTTCTTT. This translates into CATATGRFTEAFF.

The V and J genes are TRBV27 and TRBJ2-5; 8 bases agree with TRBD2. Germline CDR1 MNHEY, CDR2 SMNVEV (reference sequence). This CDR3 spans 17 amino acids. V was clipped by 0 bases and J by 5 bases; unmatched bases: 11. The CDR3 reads CASSLSKFAGGRETQYF. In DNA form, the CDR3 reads TGTGCCAGCAGTTTATCAAAGTTTGCGGGAGGAAGGGAGACCCAGTACTTC.

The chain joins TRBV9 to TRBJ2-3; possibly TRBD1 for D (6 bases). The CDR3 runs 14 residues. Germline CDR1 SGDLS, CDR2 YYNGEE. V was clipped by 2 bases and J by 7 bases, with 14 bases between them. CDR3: CASSVRPGEYTQYF. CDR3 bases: TGTGCCAGCAGCGTCCGCCCAGGGGAGTATACGCAGTATTTT.

The CDR3 nucleotides are TGTGCCAGCAGCTCCCAGCCAGGGGACGAGCAGTACTTC. Protein product: CASSSQPGDEQYF. The rearrangement links TRBV7-3 to TRBJ2-7; D might be TRBD1 (6 bases). This CDR3 contains 13 residues. Trimming stripped 4 bases from V and 5 bases from J, with 12 bases between. From germline, CDR1 is SGHTA and CDR2 FQGTGA.

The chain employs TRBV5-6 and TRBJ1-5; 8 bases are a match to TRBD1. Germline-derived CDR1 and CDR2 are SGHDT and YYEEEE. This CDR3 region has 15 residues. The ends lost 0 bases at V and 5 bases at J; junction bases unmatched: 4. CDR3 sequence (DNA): TGTGCCAGCAGCTTGGTCCGACAGGGGCATCAGCCCCAGCATTTT. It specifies CASSLVRQGHQPQHF. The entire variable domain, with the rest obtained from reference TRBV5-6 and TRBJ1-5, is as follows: DAGVTQSPTHLIKTRGQQVTLRCSPKSGHDTVSWYQQALGQGPQFIFQYYEEEERQRGNFPDRFSGHQFPNYSSELNVNALLLGDSALYLCASSLVRQGHQPQHFGDGTRLSIL.

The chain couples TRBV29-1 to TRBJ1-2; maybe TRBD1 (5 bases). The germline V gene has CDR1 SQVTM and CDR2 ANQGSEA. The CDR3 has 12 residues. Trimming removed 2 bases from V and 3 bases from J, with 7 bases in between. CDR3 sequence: CSVEPRDYGYTF. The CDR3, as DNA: TGCAGCGTTGAACCCAGGGACTATGGCTACACCTTC.

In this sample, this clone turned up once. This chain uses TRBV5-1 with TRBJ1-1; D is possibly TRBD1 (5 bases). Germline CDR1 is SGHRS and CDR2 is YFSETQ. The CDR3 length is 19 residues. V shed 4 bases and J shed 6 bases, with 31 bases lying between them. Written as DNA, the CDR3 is TGCGCCAGCAGCATAAAGTCAGCCCGGGACCAAACGGTGGGGTCTGAAGCTTTCTTT. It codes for CASSIKSARDQTVGSEAFF.

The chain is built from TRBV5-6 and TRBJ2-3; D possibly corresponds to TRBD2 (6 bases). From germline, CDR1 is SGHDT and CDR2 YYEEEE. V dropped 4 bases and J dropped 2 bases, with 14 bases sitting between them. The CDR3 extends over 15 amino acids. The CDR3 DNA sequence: TGTGCCAGCAGCGTGGGACTTTTGGCCACAGATACGCAGTATTTT. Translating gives CASSVGLLATDTQYF. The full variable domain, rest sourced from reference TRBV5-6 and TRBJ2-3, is DAGVTQSPTHLIKTRGQQVTLRCSPKSGHDTVSWYQQALGQGPQFIFQYYEEEERQRGNFPDRFSGHQFPNYSSELNVNALLLGDSALYLCASSVGLLATDTQYFGPGTRLTVL.